This TCR beta chain is drawn from a study of blood T cell repertoires in COVID-19. A single count supports this clone. The protocol was immunoSEQ multiplex PCR, while the TCRdb copy is restricted to in-frame clones and leaves out a portion. The profile shows about 480,000 clones, 70% to 90% of them singletons. The V gene lost 3 bases and the J gene lost 5 bases, with 13 bases spanning the gap. Germline assignment: CDR1 SNHLY and CDR2 FYNNEI. The CDR3 has 14 amino acids. J is TRBJ1-2 and V is TRBV2; TRBD1 is a possible D gene (5 bases). Sample: peripheral blood. This receptor was taken from a woman in her 50s with COVID-19, enrolled during active disease. This CDR3 is CASSDAPGGYGYTF. In nucleotides, the CDR3 is TGTGCCAGCAGTGATGCCCCGGGGGGGTATGGCTACACCTTC.